Listed here are 27 T cell receptor beta chains from one sample, sequenced in a study of a mutant IDH1 vaccine in newly diagnosed glioma. The time point denotes: week 23, last vaccination. Each dose of the vaccine consisted of 300 ug of mutant IDH1 20-mer peptide, with topical imiquimod. Antigen specificity for these receptors is unknown. Clones were read by immunoSEQ multiplex PCR, and TCRdb kept only the in-frame ones, dropping some. The sample consists of tens of thousands of clones, 80% to 85% of them appearing once. Source: PBMCs, taken from a glioma patient whose treatment included an IDH1 peptide vaccine. Receptors were obtained from a woman between 35 and 50 years old with glioma. Some clones in this sample may be carry-over from other donors' samples.

This chain joins TRBV4-3 and TRBJ2-5; possible D gene TRBD2, 5 bases. Germline-derived CDR1 and CDR2 are LGHNA and YSLEER. Trimming removed 0 bases at V and 6 bases at J, with 14 bases between. CDR3 length: 15 residues. The CDR3 DNA is TGCGCCAGCAGCCAAGATCTGGGCGGGCAAAAGACCCAGTACTTC. The encoded protein is CASSQDLGGQKTQYF.

V is TRBV27 and J is TRBJ2-7, with no clear D. CDR3 length: 14 amino acids. Trimming left V 2 bases short and J 4 bases short, with 12 bases between. The germline gives CDR1 MNHEY, CDR2 SMNVEV (reference sequence). CDR3 coding DNA: TGTGCCAGCAGTTTAGGCTCCACCAGATACGAGCAGTACTTC. This sequence encodes CASSLGSTRYEQYF.

V and J are TRBV6-5 and TRBJ1-1; D remains unclear. This CDR3 spans 12 amino acids. V was pared by 5 bases and J by 3 bases, with 7 bases between. Per germline, CDR1 MNHEY and CDR2 SVGAGI. Here the CDR3 DNA reads TGTGCCAGCAGTCCCGGCTACACTGAAGCTTTCTTT. Translation gives CASSPGYTEAFF.

This chain links TRBV4-2 with TRBJ1-1, with D hard to call. Germline-derived CDR1 and CDR2 are LGHNA and YNFKEQ. This CDR3 has 12 residues. The V and J ends lost 1 base and 3 bases respectively, with 3 bases between them. The CDR3, as DNA: TGTGCCAGCAGCCAAGGGGACACTGAAGCTTTCTTT. Protein: CASSQGDTEAFF.

This clone came up a few times. CDR3 DNA sequence: TGTGCCAGCAGCCCGCGGATAGCGGGGTTACCAGATACGCAGTATTTT. As protein: CASSPRIAGLPDTQYF. The V and J genes are TRBV7-2 and TRBJ2-3; 8 positions agree with TRBD2. The J segment lost 4 bases and the V segment lost 5 bases, leaving 11 bases of the junction unmatched. CDR1 is SGHTA and CDR2 is FQGNSA in the germline V gene. This CDR3 is built from 16 residues.

CDR3 amino acids: CASSSGTGEETQYF. CDR3 DNA: TGCGCCAGCAGCTCCGGGACAGGGGAAGAGACCCAGTACTTC. This chain links TRBV5-1 with TRBJ2-5; 10 bases map to TRBD1. Germline lookup yields CDR1 SGHRS and CDR2 YFSETQ. This CDR3 region has 14 residues. After removal of 3 bases from V and 3 bases from J, the junction contained 2 bases not matched to a gene.

This clone was counted once. The chain uses TRBV10-3 and TRBJ2-7; the D is unclear. In germline, CDR1 is ENHRY, CDR2 SYGVKD. V was shortened by 2 bases and J by 6 bases, with 20 bases between the two germline ends. CDR3 length: 16 residues. CDR3 sequence reads: CAISETFLPGNSEQYF. CDR3 in DNA: TGTGCCATCAGTGAGACCTTTCTCCCGGGTAACTCCGAGCAGTACTTC.

The chain carries TRBV27 and TRBJ1-4, with 7 bases identical to TRBD1. This CDR3 is built from 15 residues. Per the germline V gene, CDR1 is MNHEY and CDR2 is SMNVEV (reference sequence). V lost 3 bases, J lost 8 bases, and 9 bases stayed unmatched. CDR3 in DNA: TGTGCCAGCAGTTTGGTACACAGGGGTAGAGAAAAACTGTTTTTT. Translated, it gives CASSLVHRGREKLFF.

V is TRBV29-1 and J is TRBJ1-1; a weak D match, TRBD1 (5 bases). The CDR3 runs to 12 residues. Trimming cost V 4 bases and J 7 bases, with 13 bases left between them. The germline gives CDR1 SQVTM, CDR2 ANQGSEA. This CDR3 reads CSVGLGQNEAFF. CDR3 coding DNA: TGCAGCGTTGGGTTGGGGCAGAATGAAGCTTTCTTT.

This chain uses TRBV29-1 with TRBJ1-1; TRBD1 might be the D (5 bases). Trimming pared 8 bases from V and 1 base from J, leaving 8 bases between. This CDR3 spans 11 amino acids. Germline V lookup: CDR1 SQVTM, CDR2 ANQGSEA. The CDR3 DNA is TGCAGCCCCGGGGGGAACACTGAAGCTTTCTTT. This codes for CSPGGNTEAFF.

The chain recombines TRBV15 with TRBJ1-3; 9 nucleotides line up with TRBD1. Germline CDR1 is LNHNV and CDR2 is YYDKDF (reference sequence). With V trimmed by 4 bases and J by 5 bases, 6 bases remained unmatched. CDR3 length: 15 residues. Written as DNA, the CDR3 is TGTGCCACCAGCATCCCGACAGGGGGGCGAAACACCATATATTTT. Translated: CATSIPTGGRNTIYF.

The J gene is TRBJ1-4, the V gene TRBV7-9; no clear D. This CDR3 contains 12 residues. The germline V gene encodes CDR1 SEHNR and CDR2 FQNEAQ (reference sequence). V dropped 5 bases and J dropped 7 bases, with 8 bases sitting between them. The CDR3 reads CASSPPLEKLFF. The CDR3 DNA is TGTGCCAGCAGCCCACCTCTTGAAAAACTGTTTTTT.

This rearrangement joins TRBV2 to TRBJ1-1; D ambiguous. Per the germline V gene, CDR1 is SNHLY and CDR2 is FYNNEI. Trimming removed 7 bases at V and 3 bases at J, with 6 bases between. CDR3 size: 11 residues. The CDR3, as DNA: TGTGCCAGCACCTACGACACTGAAGCTTTCTTT. Translating gives CASTYDTEAFF.

The V and J genes are TRBV5-1 and TRBJ1-1; no reliable D call. The V gene's germline CDR1 is SGHRS and CDR2 YFSETQ. Deletions cut 6 bases from V and 1 base from J, with 13 bases between. This CDR3 has 14 amino acids. CDR3 coding DNA: TGCGCCAGCAAATCCCGGGCGGCGAACACTGAAGCTTTCTTT. Protein sequence: CASKSRAANTEAFF.

This chain links TRBV7-9 with TRBJ2-7; D uncertain. V lost 1 base to trimming and J lost 2 bases, with 3 bases between them. The CDR3 consists of 12 residues. Germline CDR1 reads SEHNR; CDR2 reads FQNEAQ (reference sequence). The CDR3 sequence is CASSLGTYEQYF. The CDR3 DNA reads as TGTGCCAGCAGCTTAGGGACCTACGAGCAGTACTTC.

The V gene is TRBV10-3, the J gene TRBJ1-2; no firm D call. The CDR3 consists of 13 residues. Trimming took off 7 bases at V and 1 base at J, with 10 bases between the two ends. Germline V gives CDR1 ENHRY, CDR2 SYGVKD. CDR3 residues: CAINGKGNYGYTF. The CDR3 DNA reads TGTGCCATCAACGGGAAGGGTAACTATGGCTACACCTTC.

The V and J genes are TRBV4-3 and TRBJ2-7; D may be TRBD1 or TRBD2 (6 bases each). The CDR3 has 15 amino acids. CDR1 LGHNA and CDR2 YSLEER come from the germline V gene. Between the trimmed V and J ends, which lost 3 bases and 6 bases, there was a span of 18 bases. Here the CDR3 reads CASSQERGPWLEQYF. The CDR3 DNA follows: TGCGCCAGCAGCCAGGAACGGGGGCCCTGGCTCGAGCAGTACTTC.

The chain has TRBV10-3 and TRBJ1-1, with D possibly TRBD1 on 5 matching bases. Germline lookup yields CDR1 ENHRY and CDR2 SYGVKD. The CDR3 has 15 amino acids. V was pared by 4 bases and J by 6 bases, with 18 bases between. Written as DNA, the CDR3 is TGTGCCATCAGTGGAGGGCAGGGAATCTTCGCTGAAGCTTTCTTT. Its translation: CAISGGQGIFAEAFF.

J is TRBJ1-4 and V is TRBV6-1; D unclear. The CDR3 runs to 15 residues. V was cut by 0 bases and J by 8 bases, with 13 bases left in between. Germline CDR1 and CDR2: MNHNS and SASEGT. The CDR3 loop is CASSEAWARNEKLFF. The CDR3 DNA sequence: TGTGCCAGCAGTGAAGCCTGGGCAAGGAACGAAAAACTGTTTTTT.

This clone appeared once. The J gene is TRBJ1-4, the V gene TRBV18; D is possibly TRBD1 (5 bases). The V gene lost 3 bases and the J gene lost 7 bases, with 15 bases spanning the gap. Germline values: CDR1 KGHSH, CDR2 LQKENI. The CDR3 has 15 residues. The CDR3 sequence is CASSPRDSVSEKLFF. CDR3 nucleotide sequence: TGTGCCAGCTCACCTAGGGACTCCGTGAGTGAAAAACTGTTTTTT. The entire variable domain, with the rest obtained from reference TRBV18 and TRBJ1-4, is as follows: NAGVMQNPRHLVRRRGQEARLRCSPMKGHSHVYWYRQLPEEGLKFMVYLQKENIIDESGMPKERFSAEFPKEGPSILRIQQVVRGDSAAYFCASSPRDSVSEKLFFGSGTQLSVL.

This chain links TRBV2 with TRBJ1-4; D is uncertain. The CDR3 is made up of 14 amino acids. Germline V gives CDR1 SNHLY, CDR2 FYNNEI. Trimming took 5 bases from V and 3 from J, leaving 10 bases between them. The DNA for the CDR3 is TGTGCCAGCAGTTTCTACAGATCTAATGAAAAACTGTTTTTT. Translation: CASSFYRSNEKLFF.

This sequence joins TRBV7-2 and TRBJ2-5; D remains unclear. CDR1 is SGHTA, CDR2 FQGNSA, per germline. The CDR3 totals 13 residues. Between the trimmed V and J ends, which lost 3 bases and 7 bases, there was a span of 12 bases. The DNA for the CDR3 is TGTGCCAGCAGCTTCGACCCACCAGGGACCCAGTACTTC. Translation: CASSFDPPGTQYF. The whole variable domain, remainder taken from reference TRBV7-2 and TRBJ2-5, is GAGVSQSPSNKVTEKGKDVELRCDPISGHTALYWYRQSLGQGLEFLIYFQGNSAPDKSGLPSDRFSAERTGGSVSTLTIQRTQQEDSAVYLCASSFDPPGTQYFGPGTRLLVL.

J is TRBJ1-5 and V is TRBV9; possible D gene TRBD1, 6 bases. V gave up 4 bases and J gave up 0 bases, with 11 bases separating them. The CDR3 is 15 amino acids. Germline V lookup: CDR1 SGDLS, CDR2 YYNGEE. DNA for the CDR3: TGTGCCAGCAGCCTCAGGGGATATAGCAATCAGCCCCAGCATTTT. The encoded protein is CASSLRGYSNQPQHF.

The chain recombines TRBV5-1 with TRBJ2-2; D assignment may be TRBD1 or TRBD2 (5 bases each). The germline V gene encodes CDR1 SGHRS and CDR2 YFSETQ. The CDR3 consists of 14 residues. The germline V and J ends were trimmed by 7 bases and 1 base, with 11 bases remaining between them. CDR3 DNA: TGCGCCAGCTCGGGGACGGTGAACACCGGGGAGCTGTTTTTT. Translating gives CASSGTVNTGELFF.

This clone was found a few times. This chain links TRBV5-6 with TRBJ1-1; D uncertain. The CDR3 sequence is 12 residues long. The germline V gene has CDR1 SGHDT and CDR2 YYEEEE. Trimming cost V 4 bases and J 7 bases, with 11 bases left between them. As DNA, the CDR3 is TGTGCCAGCAGCATTCTTGGAGGTGAAGCTTTCTTT. Protein: CASSILGGEAFF.

This chain joins TRBV30 and TRBJ1-6; TRBD1 might be the D (5 bases). CDR1 is GTSNPN, CDR2 SVGIG, per germline (reference sequence). The CDR3 runs 12 residues. CDR3 nucleotides: TGTGCTCGGGACGGAGATAATTCACCCCTCCACTTT. This encodes CARDGDNSPLHF.

This chain uses TRBV10-3 with TRBJ2-3; 7 bases map to TRBD2. V was clipped by 4 bases and J by 1 base; unmatched bases: 2. The germline CDR1 and CDR2 sequences are ENHRY and SYGVKD. The CDR3 length is 14 residues. The CDR3 DNA follows: TGTGCCATCAGTGTGGCGGGGGGCACAGATACGCAGTATTTT. Encoded protein: CAISVAGGTDTQYF.